This entry lists 25 T cell receptor beta chains sequenced from one sample in a study of neurological immune-mediated disorders. In TCRdb, the 5' RACE reads were re-called with MiXCR into one record per CDR3 protein. The data show 35,000 to 45,000 distinct CDR3 sequences, 12% to 15% seen once. The sequencing sample was made of PBMCs. These TCRs come from a woman in her fifties or sixties with HTLV-1-associated myelopathy (HAM/TSP).

This clonotype was counted many times. The V call is TRBV7-8, the J call TRBJ2-3, with a possible D match to TRBD2 (6 bases). CDR1 and CDR2 from the germline V gene are SGHVS and FQNEAQ. V was shortened by 5 bases and J by 6 bases, with 21 bases between the two germline ends. The CDR3 sequence is 16 residues long. The CDR3 DNA follows: TGTGCCAGCAGCCCCCCCGGCGGGGCCCAGAGGGATACGCAGTATTTT. Its protein is CASSPPGGAQRDTQYF.

This clonotype was counted ten times or more. The chain employs TRBV7-2 and TRBJ1-6; 7 bases line up with TRBD1. Germline V gene data show CDR1 as SGHTA and CDR2 as FQGNSA. V lost 3 bases to trimming and J lost 4 bases; unmatched junction nucleotides: 3. The CDR3 sequence is 15 residues long. CDR3 nucleotide sequence: TGTGCCAGCAGCTTGGGGACAGTTTATAATTCACCCCTCCACTTT. Protein sequence: CASSLGTVYNSPLHF.

This clonotype was recorded many times. The rearrangement uses TRBV3-1 and TRBJ1-2; TRBD1 might be the D (5 bases). CDR3 length: 18 amino acids. Germline lookup yields CDR1 LGHDT and CDR2 YNNKEL (reference sequence). The ends were cut back, 0 bases at V and 7 bases at J, with 24 bases in the middle. CDR3 protein: CASSQDGIPGPERLGYTF. The CDR3 DNA sequence: TGTGCCAGCAGCCAAGATGGAATTCCGGGACCTGAAAGGCTTGGCTACACCTTC.

This clonotype has ten or more counts. The rearrangement links TRBV5-1 to TRBJ1-1; D perhaps matches TRBD1 (5 bases). CDR1 is SGHRS and CDR2 is YFSETQ in the germline V gene. V lost 0 bases to trimming and J lost 5 bases, with 11 bases between them. The CDR3 sequence is 14 residues long. CDR3 nucleotides: TGCGCCAGCAGCTTGGGGGGGGTGGATACTGAAGCTTTCTTT. It translates to CASSLGGVDTEAFF.

This clonotype was observed at least ten times. The rearrangement links TRBV20-1 to TRBJ1-6; 9 nucleotides agree with TRBD1. With V trimmed by 1 base and J by 8 bases, 3 bases remained unmatched. Germline values: CDR1 DFQATT, CDR2 SNEGSKA (reference sequence). The CDR3 is made up of 14 amino acids. The CDR3 loop reads CSARARQGDSPLHF. CDR3 nucleotide sequence: TGCAGTGCTAGAGCTAGACAGGGGGATTCACCCCTCCACTTT.

This clonotype was observed many times. The rearrangement links TRBV20-1 to TRBJ2-1, with 8 bases aligning to TRBD1. V gave up 5 bases and J gave up 10 bases; unmatched junction bases: 4. CDR1 DFQATT and CDR2 SNEGSKA come from the germline V gene (reference sequence). The length of the CDR3 is 11 residues. In DNA form, the CDR3 reads TGCAGTGCTTTCGACAGGGGCGAGCAGTTCTTC. Translation gives CSAFDRGEQFF.

In this sample, this clonotype turned up many times. The chain recombines TRBV3-1 with TRBJ1-5; possibly TRBD1 for D (5 bases). CDR3 size: 15 residues. Germline V gene sequence: CDR1 LGHDT, CDR2 YNNKEL (reference sequence). V lost 0 bases and J lost 1, with 7 bases in between. CDR3 loop: CASSQDQGSNQPQHF. The CDR3 bases are TGTGCCAGCAGCCAAGATCAGGGAAGCAATCAGCCCCAGCATTTT.

This clonotype was recorded many times. The chain links TRBV5-1 to TRBJ1-1; TRBD1 matches 9 bases. The germline gives CDR1 SGHRS, CDR2 YFSETQ. CDR3 length equals 17 residues. V lost 3 bases, J lost 5 bases, and 14 bases stayed unmatched. This CDR3 is CASSSEPTGTGWTEAFF. The CDR3 coding sequence is TGCGCCAGCAGCTCAGAGCCCACCGGGACAGGGTGGACTGAAGCTTTCTTT.

This clonotype was detected many times. The gene calls are TRBV7-2 and TRBJ1-1; D gene uncertain. There are 13 residues in the CDR3. The V end was cut by 0 bases, the J end by 8 bases, with 10 bases between. The V gene's germline CDR1 is SGHTA and CDR2 FQGNSA. This CDR3 reads CASSLAVGGEAFF. CDR3 DNA: TGTGCCAGCAGCTTAGCGGTGGGCGGAGAAGCTTTCTTT.

This clonotype was picked up many times. The chain links TRBV12-3 or TRBV12-4 to TRBJ1-5; TRBD1 is a possible D gene (6 bases). CDR3 length: 14 amino acids. Trimming left V 3 bases short and J 8 bases short, with 14 bases between. The CDR3 region has the DNA TGTGCCAGCAGTTTTGGGCAGGGGCTGGAGCCCCAGCATTTT. It specifies CASSFGQGLEPQHF.

This clonotype was found many times. This chain joins TRBV6-2 or TRBV6-3 and TRBJ2-2; D might be TRBD2 (5 bases). This CDR3 region has 14 residues. Germline CDR1 reads MNHEY; CDR2 reads SVGEGT. V lost 1 base and J lost 4, with 7 bases in between. The CDR3: CASSYFSGTGELFF. The CDR3 DNA follows: TGTGCCAGCAGTTACTTCAGCGGCACCGGGGAGCTGTTTTTT.

This clonotype was seen many times. For the CDR3, the DNA is TGTGCCAGCAGCTTAGTTTCAGGGATAGAGGGCTACACCTTC. Encoded protein: CASSLVSGIEGYTF. The chain combines TRBV7-2 with TRBJ1-2, with D maybe TRBD1 (5 bases). Trimming took off 1 base at V and 8 bases at J, with 14 bases between the two ends. CDR1 SGHTA and CDR2 FQGNSA come from the germline V gene. The length of the CDR3 is 14 residues.

This clonotype was observed at least ten times. In DNA form, the CDR3 reads TGTGCCAGCAGCTCCCCCGGGGAGCTGTTTTTT. As protein: CASSSPGELFF. The gene calls are TRBV7-8 and TRBJ2-2, with no clear D. Trimming cost V 4 bases and J 6 bases, with 3 bases left between them. The germline V gene has CDR1 SGHVS and CDR2 FQNEAQ. This CDR3 contains 11 residues.

In this sample, this clonotype turned up a few times. The chain has TRBV14 and TRBJ2-3, with a weak D call TRBD1 (5 bases). V was trimmed by 3 bases and J by 4 bases, leaving 11 bases between them. Germline V gene data show CDR1 as SGHDN and CDR2 as FVKESK. The CDR3 covers 14 residues. DNA of the CDR3: TGTGCCAGCAGCCACATACAGGTCCCAGATACGCAGTATTTT. Protein product: CASSHIQVPDTQYF.

At least ten counts were recorded for this clonotype. This chain uses TRBV29-1 with TRBJ1-6; D is unresolved. The germline V gene encodes CDR1 SQVTM and CDR2 ANQGSEA. Between the trimmed V and J ends, which lost 4 bases and 4 bases, there was a span of 8 bases. This CDR3 spans 13 amino acids. The CDR3: CSVVEDYNSPLHF. The DNA of the CDR3 is TGCAGCGTTGTTGAAGATTATAATTCACCCCTCCACTTT.

CDR3 nucleotide sequence: TGCAGCGTGGCACAGTGTCCCTACGAGCAGTACTTC. Residues: CSVAQCPYEQYF. The chain recombines TRBV29-1 with TRBJ2-7; D remains unclear. V was shortened by 6 bases and J by 2 bases, with 11 bases between the two germline ends. CDR1 SQVTM and CDR2 ANQGSEA come from the germline V gene. This CDR3 spans 12 amino acids.

The sample holds many counts of this clonotype. The rearrangement links TRBV29-1 to TRBJ1-2; the D gene is possibly TRBD1 (6 bases). V lost 7 bases to trimming and J lost 4 bases, with 16 bases between them. Germline V CDR1 and CDR2: SQVTM, ANQGSEA. CDR3 length: 13 residues. The CDR3 DNA is TGCAGCGCCTCAGGGGCCGTTGGCTATGGCTACACCTTC. As protein: CSASGAVGYGYTF. Looking up the rest from reference TRBV29-1 and TRBJ1-2 gives the full variable domain: SAVISQKPSRDICQRGTSLTIQCQVDSQVTMMFWYRQQPGQSLTLIATANQGSEATYESGFVIDKFPISRPNLTFSTLTVSNMSPEDSSIYLCSASGAVGYGYTFGSGTRLTVV.

This clonotype came up many times. Its ends do not fully match the called genes, so a read error is possible. The chain links TRBV7-3 to TRBJ1-6; D not certain. The CDR3 covers 19 residues. In germline, CDR1 is SGHTA, CDR2 FQGTGA. CDR3 amino acids: CVSSLTVRGGSSYNSPLHF. CDR3 nucleotide sequence: TGTGTCAGCAGCTTGACGGTGCGAGGAGGGAGCTCCTATAATTCACCCCTCCACTTT.

This clonotype has ten or more counts. This sequence joins TRBV5-1 and TRBJ2-2, with 8 bases that match TRBD2. Germline assignment: CDR1 SGHRS and CDR2 YFSETQ. The CDR3 covers 16 residues. Unmatched junction bases numbered 4, after V lost 3 bases and J lost 0 bases. CDR3 region: CASSSKGLANTGELFF. The CDR3 DNA reads as TGCGCCAGCAGCTCCAAGGGACTAGCGAACACCGGGGAGCTGTTTTTT.

This clonotype was seen at least ten times. The J gene is TRBJ1-2, the V gene TRBV5-1, with unresolved D. The CDR3 totals 14 residues. V lost 3 bases to trimming and J lost 4 bases, with 13 bases between them. Germline V CDR1 and CDR2: SGHRS, YFSETQ. The CDR3 DNA follows: TGCGCCAGCAGCTCGGAGGAGGGAGGCTATGGCTACACCTTC. This sequence encodes CASSSEEGGYGYTF.

This clonotype showed up many times. This chain uses TRBV10-3 with TRBJ1-2; D unclear. The V gene's germline CDR1 is ENHRY and CDR2 SYGVKD. CDR3 length: 14 residues. Trimming left V 4 bases short and J 4 bases short, with 13 bases between. The CDR3 DNA sequence: TGTGCCATCAGTGCGGACGCCCACGCCTATGGCTACACCTTC. Its protein is CAISADAHAYGYTF.

This clonotype was seen many times. The chain joins TRBV5-6 to TRBJ1-2; D perhaps matches TRBD1 (5 bases). The CDR3 contains 16 residues. V was cut by 4 bases and J by 3 bases, with 19 bases left in between. Germline loops: CDR1 SGHDT, CDR2 YYEEEE. The CDR3 here is CASSPPQFRVDYGYTF. CDR3 bases: TGTGCCAGCAGCCCACCACAGTTCAGGGTTGACTATGGCTACACCTTC.

This clonotype has a count of ten or more. This chain uses TRBV12-3 or TRBV12-4 with TRBJ2-3, with D unclear. This CDR3 is 14 amino acids long. Trimming left V 7 bases short and J 1 base short, with 12 bases between. The CDR3 coding sequence is TGTGCCAGCAACATTCTCTTGGGCACAGATACGCAGTATTTT. It codes for CASNILLGTDTQYF.

This clonotype was counted many times. The genes are TRBV27 and TRBJ1-2, with 8 positions matching TRBD1. The CDR3 is 13 amino acids. CDR1 is MNHEY and CDR2 is SMNVEV in the germline V gene (reference sequence). Trimming cost V 7 bases and J 3 bases; bases outside gene matches: 4. CDR3 sequence: CASTATGDYGYTF. The DNA for the CDR3 is TGTGCCAGCACCGCGACAGGGGACTATGGCTACACCTTC.

This clonotype was seen repeatedly, ten times or more. The chain employs TRBV6-2 or TRBV6-3 and TRBJ2-1; TRBD2 matches 12 bases. CDR3 size: 13 residues. The ends lost 6 bases at V and 10 bases at J; junction bases unmatched: 4. In germline, CDR1 is MNHEY, CDR2 SVGEGT. CDR3 DNA sequence: TGTGCCAGCAGCCGACTAGCGGGGGAAGAGCAGTTCTTC. This sequence encodes CASSRLAGEEQFF.